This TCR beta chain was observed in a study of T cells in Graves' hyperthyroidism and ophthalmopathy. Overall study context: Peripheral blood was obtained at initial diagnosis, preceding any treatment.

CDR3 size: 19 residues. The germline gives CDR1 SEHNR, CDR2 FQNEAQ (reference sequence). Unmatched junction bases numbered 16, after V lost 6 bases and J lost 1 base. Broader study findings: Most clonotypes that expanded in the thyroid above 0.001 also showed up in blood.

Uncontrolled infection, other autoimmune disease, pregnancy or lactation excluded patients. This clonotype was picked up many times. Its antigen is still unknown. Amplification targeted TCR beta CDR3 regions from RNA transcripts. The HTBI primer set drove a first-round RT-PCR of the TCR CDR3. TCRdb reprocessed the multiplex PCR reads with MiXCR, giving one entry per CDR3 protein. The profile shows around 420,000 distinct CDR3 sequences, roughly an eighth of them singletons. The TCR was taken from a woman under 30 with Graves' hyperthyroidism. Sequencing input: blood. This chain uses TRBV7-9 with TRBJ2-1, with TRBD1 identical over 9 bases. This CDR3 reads CASRSLTMVGQGSYNEQFF. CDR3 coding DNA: TGTGCCAGCAGGTCACTCACAATGGTTGGACAGGGGTCCTACAATGAGCAGTTCTTC.